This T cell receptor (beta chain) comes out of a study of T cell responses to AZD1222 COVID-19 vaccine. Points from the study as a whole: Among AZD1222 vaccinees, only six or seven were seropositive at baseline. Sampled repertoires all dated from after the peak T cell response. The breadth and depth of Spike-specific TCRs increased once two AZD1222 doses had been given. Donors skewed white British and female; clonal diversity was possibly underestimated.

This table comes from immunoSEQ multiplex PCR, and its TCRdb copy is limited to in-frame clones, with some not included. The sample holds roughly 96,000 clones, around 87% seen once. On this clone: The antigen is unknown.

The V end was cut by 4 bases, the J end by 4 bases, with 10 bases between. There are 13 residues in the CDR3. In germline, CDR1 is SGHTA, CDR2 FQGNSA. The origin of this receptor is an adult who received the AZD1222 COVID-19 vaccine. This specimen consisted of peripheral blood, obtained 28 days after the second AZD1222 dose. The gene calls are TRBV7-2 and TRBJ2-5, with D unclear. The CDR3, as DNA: TGTGCCAGCAGCTGGTGGGATGGAGAGACCCAGTACTTC. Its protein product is CASSWWDGETQYF.